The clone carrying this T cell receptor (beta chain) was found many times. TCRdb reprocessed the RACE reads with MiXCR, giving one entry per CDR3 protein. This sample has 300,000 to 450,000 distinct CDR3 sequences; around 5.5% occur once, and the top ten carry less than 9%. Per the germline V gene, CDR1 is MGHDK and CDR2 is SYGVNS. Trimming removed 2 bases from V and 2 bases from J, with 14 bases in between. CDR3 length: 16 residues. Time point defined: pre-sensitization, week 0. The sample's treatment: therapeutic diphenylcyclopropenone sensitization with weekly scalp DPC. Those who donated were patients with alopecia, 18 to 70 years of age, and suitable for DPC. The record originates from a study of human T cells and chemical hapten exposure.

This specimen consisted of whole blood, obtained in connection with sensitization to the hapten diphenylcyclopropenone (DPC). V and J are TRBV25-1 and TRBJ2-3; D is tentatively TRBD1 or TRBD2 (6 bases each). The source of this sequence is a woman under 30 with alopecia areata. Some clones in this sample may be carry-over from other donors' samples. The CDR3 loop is CASSERGTGDTDTQYF. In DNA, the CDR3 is TGTGCCAGCAGTGAAAGGGGGACTGGAGACACAGATACGCAGTATTTT. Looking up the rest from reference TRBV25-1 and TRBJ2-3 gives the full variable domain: EADIYQTPRYLVIGTGKKITLECSQTMGHDKMYWYQQDPGMELHLIHYSYGVNSTEKGDLSSESTVSRIRTEHFPLTLESARPSHTSQYLCASSERGTGDTDTQYFGPGTRLTVL.